This T cell receptor beta chain was identified in a study of CD8 T cells in Susac syndrome. The RNA, roughly 0.5 to 1 ug, was put through reverse transcription using random hexamers. Across 54 Vbeta and 13 Jbeta, TCR beta CDR3 was amplified with immunoSEQ multiplex PCR. TCRdb re-called the immunoSEQ multiplex PCR reads with MiXCR, one entry per CDR3 protein. The table shows just over 300,000 distinct CDR3 sequences, with about 90% occurring only once. The CD8+ and CD4+ T cells were isolated magnetically using a negative isolation approach, whereas the TEMRA cells were enriched by FACS. Germline values: CDR1 SGHTA, CDR2 FQGTGA. V lost 2 bases and J lost 1, with 11 bases in between. The CDR3 length is 15 residues.

This chain uses TRBV7-3 with TRBJ2-5; perhaps TRBD2 as D (5 bases). The clonotype originates from a human donor with multiple sclerosis. The sequencing input was CD4+ T cells from PBMCs. In DNA form, the CDR3 reads TGTGCCAGCAGCTTAGTTGGCGGGCCCCAAGAGACCCAGTACTTC. This gives the protein CASSLVGGPQETQYF.